This TCR beta chain was profiled in a study of T cell repertoires in cytomegalovirus infection. Turning to the study itself: Well-studied HLA-B-restricted CMV epitopes were used in the study alongside recently identified HLA-C-restricted ones. Both a matching HLA type and CMV infection were indicated by public TCR beta signatures.

The table lists this clonotype with a few counts. The antigen remains undetermined. Trimming took off 6 bases at V and 1 base at J, with 12 bases between the two ends. The CDR3 covers 14 residues. The study's findings and limits: CMV-specific TCR beta clonotypes restricted by HLA-C dominated the ex vivo response. Carriage of CMV together with the relevant HLA was identifiable through cumulative public TCR beta family frequency.

TCRdb called the reads again in MiXCR, with one record for every CDR3 protein. The table records around 430,000 distinct CDR3 sequences, about 44% of them present only once. This receptor was taken from a human donor in good health (CMV status not recorded). Some clones in this sample may be carry-over from other donors' samples. The sequencing used cultured PBMCs, collected from culture after CMV antigen stimulation. The rearrangement joins TRBV12-3 or TRBV12-4 to TRBJ1-1; possibly TRBD1 for D (5 bases). CDR3 in DNA: TGTGCCAGCAGATCCGGGGCAGGGAACACTGAAGCTTTCTTT. Translating it yields CASRSGAGNTEAFF.